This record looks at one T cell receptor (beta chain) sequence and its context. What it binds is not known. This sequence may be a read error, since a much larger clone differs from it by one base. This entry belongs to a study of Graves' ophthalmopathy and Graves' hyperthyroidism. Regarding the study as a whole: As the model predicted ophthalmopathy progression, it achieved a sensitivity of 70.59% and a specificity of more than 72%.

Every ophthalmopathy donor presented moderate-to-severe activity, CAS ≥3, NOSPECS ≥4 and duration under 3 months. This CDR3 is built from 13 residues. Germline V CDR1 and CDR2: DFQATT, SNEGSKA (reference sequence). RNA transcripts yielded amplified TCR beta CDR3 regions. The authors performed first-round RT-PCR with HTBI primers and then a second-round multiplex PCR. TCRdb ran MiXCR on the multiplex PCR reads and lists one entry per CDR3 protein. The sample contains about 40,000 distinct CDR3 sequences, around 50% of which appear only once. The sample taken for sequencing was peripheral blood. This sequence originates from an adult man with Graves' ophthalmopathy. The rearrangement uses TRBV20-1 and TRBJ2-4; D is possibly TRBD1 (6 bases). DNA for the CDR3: TGCAACGCACACAGGGCCGCCAAAAACATTCAGTACTTC. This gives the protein CNAHRAAKNIQYF.